A selection of T cell receptor beta chains follows, all from one sample in a study of T cell responses to AZD1222 COVID-19 vaccine. Clones were read by immunoSEQ multiplex PCR, and TCRdb kept only the in-frame ones, dropping some. The sample shows 150,000 to 200,000 clones, around 89% of them seen only once. The material sequenced was peripheral blood, taken 28 days after the second dose of the MenACWY control vaccine. The receptors derive from an adult who received the MenACWY meningococcal vaccine as a control. Each CDR3 is given with its conserved first and last residue. A D gene is named only where the DNA matches it firmly. Clone sizes are given selectively: once, few, many, or a class where the clone is expanded.

V	J	length	size	D	CDR3	DNA
TRBV7-7	TRBJ2-5	15	once	NA	CASSLFIGVQETQYF	TGTGCCAGCAGCTTATTCATTGGAGTCCAAGAGACCCAGTACTTC
TRBV6-5	TRBJ1-1	15	NA	NA	CASSYVGGGNTEAFF	TGTGCCAGCAGTTACGTGGGGGGAGGCAACACTGAAGCTTTCTTT
TRBV18	TRBJ2-5	13	once	NA	CASSPDRQETQYF	TGTGCCAGCTCACCAGACAGACAAGAGACCCAGTACTTC
TRBV27	TRBJ2-5	12	NA	NA	CASSLYRETQYF	TGTGCCAGCAGTTTATATCGAGAGACCCAGTACTTC
TRBV5-6	TRBJ2-5	13	NA	NA	CASSLVTGETQYF	TGTGCCAGCAGCTTGGTAACAGGGGAGACCCAGTACTTC
TRBV5-6	TRBJ1-6	18	once	NA	CASSYWNSGSSYNSPLHF	TGTGCCAGCAGTTATTGGAACTCAGGGAGCTCCTATAATTCACCCCTCCACTTT
TRBV18	TRBJ2-4	15	once	TRBD1	CASSPNTGEGNIQYF	TGTGCCAGCTCACCAAATACAGGGGAAGGCAACATTCAGTACTTC
TRBV30	TRBJ1-5	15	NA	NA	CAWSPGRHSNQPQHF	TGTGCCTGGAGTCCCGGCCGACATAGCAATCAGCCCCAGCATTTT
TRBV28	TRBJ2-1	16	NA	NA	CASSLFSGPKYNEQFF	TGTGCCAGCAGTCTATTTTCGGGACCAAAATACAATGAGCAGTTCTTC
TRBV5-1	TRBJ2-3	15	NA	TRBD1	CASSIATGERNTQYF	TGCGCCAGCAGCATCGCCACAGGGGAACGAAATACGCAGTATTTT
TRBV27	TRBJ2-5	14	NA	TRBD1	CATHNRGHQETQYF	TGTGCCACCCACAACAGGGGGCACCAAGAGACCCAGTACTTC
TRBV27	TRBJ2-5	17	NA	TRBD2	CASSGQGTSGVQETQYF	TGTGCCAGCAGTGGGCAGGGGACTAGCGGGGTACAAGAGACCCAGTACTTC
TRBV16	TRBJ2-7	14	few	NA	CASTRVDTSYEQYF	TGTGCCAGCACCCGAGTTGACACCTCCTACGAGCAGTACTTC
TRBV7-2	TRBJ1-2	13	NA	NA	CASSSDPNYGYTF	TGTGCCAGCAGCTCCGACCCAAACTATGGCTACACCTTC
TRBV4-1	TRBJ2-7	13	NA	NA	CASSRQFSYEQYF	TGCGCCAGCAGCCGTCAATTCTCCTACGAGCAGTACTTC
TRBV10-1	TRBJ2-7	13	NA	NA	CASSLGPSYEQYF	TGCGCCAGCAGTTTAGGACCGAGCTACGAGCAGTACTTC
TRBV5-8	TRBJ2-7	15	NA	NA	CASSLNRIVYYEQYF	TGTGCCAGCAGCCTCAACAGAATCGTTTACTACGAGCAGTACTTC
TRBV6-5	TRBJ2-7	15	NA	NA	CASSYSPRSSYEQYF	TGTGCCAGCAGTTACTCGCCACGGAGCTCCTACGAGCAGTACTTC
TRBV28	TRBJ2-3	15	NA	TRBD1	CASSSSQGAPDTQYF	TGTGCCAGCAGTTCCTCACAGGGGGCACCAGATACGCAGTATTTT
TRBV20-1	TRBJ2-4	11	few	TRBD2	CSVSGVYIQYF	TGCAGTGTCAGCGGGGTGTACATTCAGTACTTC
TRBV6-5	TRBJ2-2	15	NA	TRBD2	CASRKLAGDSGELFF	TGTGCCAGCAGAAAACTAGCGGGAGACTCCGGGGAGCTGTTTTTT
TRBV10-1	TRBJ2-1	15	once	TRBD2	CASSGTSGIRERQFF	TGCGCCAGCAGTGGGACTAGCGGGATCCGTGAGCGGCAGTTCTTC
TRBV27	TRBJ1-5	14	NA	NA	CASSFGGHNQPQHF	TGTGCCAGCAGTTTTGGGGGGCACAATCAGCCCCAGCATTTT
TRBV7-9	TRBJ2-7	16	NA	NA	CASSLAHMAEIYEQYF	TGTGCCAGCAGCTTAGCTCACATGGCGGAAATCTACGAGCAGTACTTC
TRBV9	TRBJ1-4	14	NA	NA	CASSVAGGAEKLFF	TGTGCCAGCAGCGTAGCGGGGGGCGCGGAAAAACTGTTTTTT
TRBV5-4	TRBJ2-7	14	NA	TRBD1	CASSSRDRVVQQYF	TGTGCCAGCAGCTCCCGGGACAGAGTTGTTCAGCAGTACTTC
TRBV7-2	TRBJ2-1	15	NA	TRBD2	CASSFLAGGINEQFF	TGTGCCAGCAGCTTTCTAGCGGGAGGCATCAATGAGCAGTTCTTC
TRBV19	TRBJ1-1	15	few	NA	CASSSGLSGYTEAFF	TGTGCCAGTAGTTCAGGGTTGAGTGGGTACACTGAAGCTTTCTTT
TRBV28	TRBJ1-2	13	NA	TRBD1	CASNRGADYGYTF	TGTGCCAGCAACAGGGGCGCAGACTATGGCTACACCTTC
TRBV7-2	TRBJ1-6	16	NA	NA	CASSLDATGYNSPLHF	TGTGCCAGCAGCTTAGACGCGACAGGTTATAATTCACCCCTCCACTTT
TRBV6-2/TRBV6-3	TRBJ2-3	15	NA	TRBD1	CASSPGTDSTDTQYF	TGTGCCAGCAGCCCCGGGACAGACAGCACAGATACGCAGTATTTT